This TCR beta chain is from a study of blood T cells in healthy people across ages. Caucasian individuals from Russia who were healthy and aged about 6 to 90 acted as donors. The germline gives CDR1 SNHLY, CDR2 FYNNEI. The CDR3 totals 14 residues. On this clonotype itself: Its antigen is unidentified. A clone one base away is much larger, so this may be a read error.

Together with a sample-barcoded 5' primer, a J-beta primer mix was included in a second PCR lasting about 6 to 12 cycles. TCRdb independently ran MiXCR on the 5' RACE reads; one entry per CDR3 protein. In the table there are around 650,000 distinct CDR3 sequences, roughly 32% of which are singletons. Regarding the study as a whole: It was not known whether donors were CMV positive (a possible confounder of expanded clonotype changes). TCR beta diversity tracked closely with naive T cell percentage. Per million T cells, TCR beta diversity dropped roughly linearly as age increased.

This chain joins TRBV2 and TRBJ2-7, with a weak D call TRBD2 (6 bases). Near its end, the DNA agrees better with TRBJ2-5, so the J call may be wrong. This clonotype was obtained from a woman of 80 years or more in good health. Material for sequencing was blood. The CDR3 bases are TGTGCCATACTAGGGGACTTACCTGTGGAGACCCAGTACTTC. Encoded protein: CAILGDLPVETQYF.